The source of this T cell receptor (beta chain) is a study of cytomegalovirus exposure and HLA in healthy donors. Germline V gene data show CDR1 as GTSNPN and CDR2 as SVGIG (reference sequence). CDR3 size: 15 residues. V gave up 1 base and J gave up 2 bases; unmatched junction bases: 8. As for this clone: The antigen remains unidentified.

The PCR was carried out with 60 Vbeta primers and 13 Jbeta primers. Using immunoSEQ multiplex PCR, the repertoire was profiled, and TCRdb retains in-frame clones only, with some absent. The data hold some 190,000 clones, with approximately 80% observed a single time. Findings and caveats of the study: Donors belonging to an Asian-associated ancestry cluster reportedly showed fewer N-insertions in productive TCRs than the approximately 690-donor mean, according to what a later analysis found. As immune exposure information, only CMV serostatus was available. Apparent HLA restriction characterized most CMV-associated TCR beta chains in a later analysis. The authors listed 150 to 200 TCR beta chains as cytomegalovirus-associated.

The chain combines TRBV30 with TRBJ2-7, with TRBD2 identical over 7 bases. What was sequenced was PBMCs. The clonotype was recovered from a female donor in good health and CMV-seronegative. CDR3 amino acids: CAWSGESGATYEQYF. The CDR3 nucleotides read TGTGCCTGGAGTGGAGAAAGCGGGGCAACCTACGAGCAGTACTTC.